These 10 T cell receptor beta chains were sequenced from one sample in a study of shared clonotypes between healthy human individuals (dated by TCRdb to between 2020 and 2021). CD8 naive samples were CD45RO-negative cells positively selected for CCR7, giving a CD45RA+CCR7+ population that excluded TemRA cells. The library was built by means of the immunoSEQ multiplex PCR assay. Held by TCRdb, this immuneACCESS table contains in-frame sequences only and omits some clones. Under half of the omission traces to an unresolved V gene where checked; the cause of the rest is unknown. The sample table lists around 2,000,000 clones, roughly 91% of them with a count of one. The ten largest account for under 2% of the sample. Sequencing was done on a sample of naive CD8+ T cells from PBMCs. Read against the paper, the sample's cell subset or site label means: CD45RA+CCR7+. Every receptor here comes from a young man in good health. Some clones in this sample may be carry-over from other donors' samples.

The V gene is TRBV6-5, the J gene TRBJ2-4, with 7 bases that match TRBD1. Losses at the gene ends were 6 bases for V and 9 bases for J; bases not matched to a gene: 14. The CDR3 sequence is 15 residues long. CDR1 is MNHEY, CDR2 SVGAGI, per germline. CDR3 residues: CASRPGSGQAGIQYF. CDR3 DNA sequence: TGTGCCAGCAGACCCGGTTCCGGACAGGCTGGCATTCAGTACTTC.

V is TRBV4-3 and J is TRBJ1-4; D call uncertain. This CDR3 spans 16 amino acids. CDR1 and CDR2 from the germline V gene are LGHNA and YSLEER. Deletions cut 4 bases from V and 8 bases from J, with 20 bases between. CDR3 loop: CASSLVIGRAEEKLFF. The CDR3 DNA is TGCGCCAGCAGCCTAGTTATCGGGAGGGCCGAGGAAAAACTGTTTTTT.

The rearrangement uses TRBV7-9 and TRBJ2-1; D remains ambiguous. From germline, CDR1 is SEHNR and CDR2 FQNEAQ (reference sequence). The CDR3 length is 12 residues. V lost 3 bases and J lost 6, with 6 bases in between. The CDR3 reads CASSFRPNEQFF. DNA for the CDR3: TGTGCCAGCAGCTTTCGTCCCAATGAGCAGTTCTTC.

This clone has just one count. The chain joins TRBV5-8 to TRBJ2-7; TRBD1 agrees at 7 bases. The CDR3 runs to 16 residues. V dropped 4 bases and J dropped 3; count of bases not matched to a gene: 13. Germline lookup yields CDR1 SGHTS and CDR2 YDEGEE. The CDR3 here is CASSPIRQGPNYEQYF. Written as DNA, the CDR3 is TGTGCCAGCAGCCCCATCCGACAGGGCCCCAACTACGAGCAGTACTTC.

The V gene is TRBV4-3, the J gene TRBJ2-7; D is undetermined. CDR1 is LGHNA and CDR2 is YSLEER in the germline V gene. The CDR3 length is 16 residues. Trimming pared 1 base from V and 3 bases from J, leaving 16 bases between. The DNA of the CDR3 is TGCGCCAGCAGCCAAGGATCCCCTTCTGTCTTCTACGAGCAGTACTTC. It is translated as CASSQGSPSVFYEQYF.

The chain employs TRBV7-9 and TRBJ2-7, with no clear D. Germline V gives CDR1 SEHNR, CDR2 FQNEAQ (reference sequence). This CDR3 is 14 amino acids long. With 6 bases removed from V and 6 bases from J, the gap between germline ends came to 18 bases. The CDR3 sequence is CASSFSARRFEQYF. In nucleotides, the CDR3 is TGTGCCAGCAGTTTCTCTGCGCGTCGATTCGAGCAGTACTTC.

V usage is TRBV7-9 and J usage is TRBJ2-1; 7 nucleotides match TRBD2. The CDR3 is 15 amino acids. Trimming cost V 7 bases and J 5 bases; bases outside gene matches: 11. The germline V gene has CDR1 SEHNR and CDR2 FQNEAQ (reference sequence). The CDR3 DNA is TGTGCCAGCACCTGGCCGGGAGGATTAAACAATGAGCAGTTCTTC. Translating gives CASTWPGGLNNEQFF.

This clone came up once. Other nucleotide sequences in the sample specify the same CDR3. J is TRBJ1-5 and V is TRBV27, with 8 bases identical to TRBD1. The germline V gene has CDR1 MNHEY and CDR2 SMNVEV (reference sequence). V lost 5 bases, J lost 6 bases, and 6 bases stayed unmatched. The CDR3 covers 14 residues. CDR3 DNA sequence: TGTGCCAGCAGTCCCGGACAGGGCGGTCAGCCCCAGCATTTT. Amino acid sequence: CASSPGQGGQPQHF.

The V call is TRBV28, the J call TRBJ1-1; unclear D gene. The CDR3 sequence is 14 residues long. Germline CDR1 MDHEN, CDR2 SYDVKM. Trimming stripped 6 bases from V and 1 base from J, with 12 bases between. CDR3 protein: CASSHRVSNTEAFF. The CDR3 DNA reads TGTGCCAGCAGCCACCGGGTCTCGAACACTGAAGCTTTCTTT.

The chain joins TRBV9 to TRBJ1-4, with 8 positions matching TRBD1. The CDR3 runs to 16 residues. CDR1 SGDLS and CDR2 YYNGEE come from the germline V gene. With V trimmed by 0 bases and J by 8 bases, 9 bases remained unmatched. The CDR3 DNA is TGTGCCAGCAGCGTAGGAGGGACAGGAAGGGGGGAAAAACTGTTTTTT. Translated, it gives CASSVGGTGRGEKLFF.